This T cell receptor beta chain emerged from a study of blood T cell repertoires in COVID-19. V lost 2 bases and J lost 4; bases outside the gene matches: 7. Germline loops: CDR1 SGHRS, CDR2 YFSETQ. The CDR3 length is 17 residues. Authors' analysis steps: How many nucleated cells were present was estimated from reference gene primer amplification. Sequenced by immunoSEQ multiplex PCR; TCRdb stores in-frame clones only, minus some. The V and J calls and the clone size are those of that table, but D and trimming were determined from the DNA. The sample lists 110,000 or so clones; about four fifths were seen once.

The chain uses TRBV5-1 and TRBJ2-6; 9 bases are a match to TRBD1. The TCR sequence derives from a woman in her 70s with acute or convalescent COVID-19. Material for sequencing was peripheral blood. Here the CDR3 reads CASSLEQGATGANVLTF. CDR3 in DNA: TGCGCCAGCAGCTTAGAACAGGGGGCGACGGGGGCCAACGTCCTGACTTTC.